A selection of T cell receptor beta chains follows, all from one sample in a study of T cell responses to AZD1222 COVID-19 vaccine. Data came from immunoSEQ multiplex PCR; TCRdb stores just in-frame clones and leaves some out. The sample includes 95,000 to 150,000 clones, roughly nine tenths of them seen just once. Source: peripheral blood, taken on day 0 of AZD1222 vaccination. Every receptor here comes from an adult in good health. CDR3s include the opening cysteine and the closing phenylalanine or tryptophan. Each record gives: V gene, D gene, J gene, clone size, CDR3 DNA, CDR3 protein. A D gene is named only where the DNA matches it firmly. Size is stated for part of the rows, as once, few or many counts, or as a class when the clone is expanded.

TRBV19	TRBD1	TRBJ2-7	NA	TGTGCCAGTAGCTCGGGACAGAGGGGCCCCGAGCAGTACTTC	CASSSGQRGPEQYF
TRBV9	TRBD1	TRBJ1-1	NA	TGTGCCAGCAGCGGATACAGACAGGGAGGACTAGACACTGAAGCTTTCTTT	CASSGYRQGGLDTEAFF
TRBV5-5	NA	TRBJ1-2	NA	TGTGCCAGCAGCTTGGCAGGGGATGGCTACACCTTC	CASSLAGDGYTF
TRBV6-6	TRBD2	TRBJ2-2	once	TGTGCCAGCAGCGAGGGAGGGACGAACACCGGGGAGCTGTTTTTT	CASSEGGTNTGELFF
TRBV28	TRBD2	TRBJ2-7	NA	TGTGCCAGCAGTGGACTAGTAAGGAACTACGAGCAGTACTTC	CASSGLVRNYEQYF
TRBV18	TRBD1	TRBJ1-1	NA	TGTGCCAGCTCACCACGAGGGACAGGGGCCTCGAACACTGAAGCTTTCTTT	CASSPRGTGASNTEAFF
TRBV12-3/TRBV12-4	NA	TRBJ2-5	NA	TGTGCCAGCAGTTTAGGGACACAGTACTTC	CASSLGTQYF
TRBV7-9	NA	TRBJ1-1	NA	TGTGCCAGCAGCTATAAGGTCGATTACACTGAAGCTTTCTTT	CASSYKVDYTEAFF
TRBV7-8	TRBD2	TRBJ2-3	once	TGTGCCAGCCGGCGGCTAGCGGGGTTTGATACGCAGTATTTT	CASRRLAGFDTQYF
TRBV5-1	NA	TRBJ2-1	NA	TGCGCCAGCAGCTTGCCTATCGGGAGTGGTATTGATGAGCAGTTCTTC	CASSLPIGSGIDEQFF
TRBV19	TRBD1	TRBJ1-1	NA	TGTGCCAGTAGTATTGACAGGGTGAACACTGAAGCTTTCTTT	CASSIDRVNTEAFF
TRBV30	TRBD1	TRBJ1-2	once	TGTGCCTGGAGCGCACCGGGACAGGGAGCCGGCTACACCTTC	CAWSAPGQGAGYTF
TRBV5-1	NA	TRBJ2-5	NA	TGCGCCAGCAGCTTGGCTGGGGTCGGGGAGACCCAGTACTTC	CASSLAGVGETQYF
TRBV10-3	NA	TRBJ1-4	NA	TGTGCCATCAGTGAGGGGGGAACTAATGAAAAACTGTTTTTT	CAISEGGTNEKLFF
TRBV5-1	TRBD1	TRBJ2-2	NA	TGCGCCAGCAGCCCACTGGAGACAGGGAAGACCGGGGAGCTGTTTTTT	CASSPLETGKTGELFF
TRBV19	TRBD2	TRBJ2-1	NA	TGTGCCAGTAGTATAGATGGGGCGGGAGTGTACAATGAGCAGTTCTTC	CASSIDGAGVYNEQFF
TRBV5-1	NA	TRBJ2-3	NA	TGCGCCAGCAGCTTGCAGGGGAAGTCTGGCACAGATACGCAGTATTTT	CASSLQGKSGTDTQYF
TRBV14	NA	TRBJ1-4	NA	TGTGCCAGCAGCCAAGGGACAGTTGCAACTAATGAAAAACTGTTTTTT	CASSQGTVATNEKLFF
TRBV2	TRBD1	TRBJ2-7	NA	TGTGCCAGCCGGGACAGGGACACCTACGAGCAGTACTTC	CASRDRDTYEQYF
TRBV30	NA	TRBJ1-1	once	TGTGCCTGGAGTCTGGGAAAAGCTTTCTTT	CAWSLGKAFF
TRBV9	TRBD2	TRBJ2-2	once	TGTGCCAGCAGTCCCGGGACTAGCGGGAGTACCGGGGAGCTGTTTTTT	CASSPGTSGSTGELFF
TRBV6-4	NA	TRBJ1-5	NA	TGTGCCAGCAGTGAGGGTTCCGGGGGCGGTCAGCCCCAGCATTTT	CASSEGSGGGQPQHF
TRBV14	TRBD2	TRBJ2-3	NA	TGTGCCAGCAGCCATCGACTAGCGGCGAAAAATACGCAGTATTTT	CASSHRLAAKNTQYF
TRBV27	NA	TRBJ2-1	NA	TGTGCCAGCGCGCCCCACGGGACCAGGCCGTTCTTC	CASAPHGTRPFF
TRBV27	NA	TRBJ2-7	NA	TGTGCCAGCAGCCCACCGAGAGCCTACGAGCAGTACTTC	CASSPPRAYEQYF
TRBV11-2	NA	TRBJ1-1	NA	TGTGCCAGCAGCGATACCGGGACACCGAACACTGAAGCTTTCTTT	CASSDTGTPNTEAFF
TRBV5-1	NA	TRBJ2-1	NA	TGCGCCAGCAGCTTGGATGCGGGAACCTCCTACAATGAGCAGTTCTTC	CASSLDAGTSYNEQFF
TRBV27	TRBD2	TRBJ2-3	NA	TGTGCCAGCAGTTCCGGACTAGCGGGGGACCTGTGGGATACGCAGTATTTT	CASSSGLAGDLWDTQYF
TRBV7-8	TRBD1	TRBJ2-4	NA	TGTGCCAGCAGCTCGGACAGGCCGAACATTCAGTACTTC	CASSSDRPNIQYF
TRBV21-1	NA	TRBJ2-7	NA	TGTGCCAGCAGCAAACTCCCCTACGAGCAGTACTTC	CASSKLPYEQYF
TRBV7-9	NA	TRBJ1-3	NA	TGTGCCAGCAGCTTAGCGGGCAGCTACTCTGGAAACACCATATATTTT	CASSLAGSYSGNTIYF
TRBV5-6	NA	TRBJ1-3	NA	TGTGCCAGCAGCCCGCGGGGAAGTACCATATATTTT	CASSPRGSTIYF
TRBV27	TRBD2	TRBJ2-1	NA	TGTGCCAGCAGTTTCGGGGGGGAACAGTTCTTC	CASSFGGEQFF
TRBV14	NA	TRBJ2-7	NA	TGTGCCAGCAGCCAAGATCTTCTCTACGAGCAGTACTTC	CASSQDLLYEQYF
TRBV6-6	TRBD1	TRBJ1-1	once	TGTGCCAGCAGTTACTCAGGGACAGGGCGCACTGAAGCTTTCTTT	CASSYSGTGRTEAFF
TRBV7-9	NA	TRBJ2-1	NA	TGTGCCAGCAGCTTTGGAAGCGGAACCTCCTCCTACAATGAGCAGTTCTTC	CASSFGSGTSSYNEQFF
TRBV30	TRBD1	TRBJ1-6	few	TGTGCCTGGAGTGTCCCGGGACAGGAGAGTTCACCCCTCCACTTT	CAWSVPGQESSPLHF
TRBV5-1	TRBD1	TRBJ1-5	NA	TGCGCCAGCAGCTTGGGAGTACAGGGGTCGGGTCAGCCCCAGCATTTT	CASSLGVQGSGQPQHF
TRBV6-5	NA	TRBJ1-5	NA	TGTGCCAGCAGGCCTCTAGGGGCTAACAATCAGCCCCAGCATTTT	CASRPLGANNQPQHF
TRBV5-1	TRBD2	TRBJ2-1	NA	TGCGCCAGCAGCGAGGGACTAGCGGCTACGCTTTCCTACAATGAGCAGTTCTTC	CASSEGLAATLSYNEQFF
TRBV5-4	NA	TRBJ2-2	NA	TGTGCCACCAGGGGAAGGAGGGCCACCGGGGAGCTGTTTTTT	CATRGRRATGELFF
TRBV5-1	NA	TRBJ1-3	NA	TGCGCCAGCAAGGACCCGGGGGCAAACACCATATATTTT	CASKDPGANTIYF
TRBV7-7	TRBD2	TRBJ2-1	NA	TGTGCTAGCAGGAAGACCTCTAGCGGGGAGCAGTTCTTC	CASRKTSSGEQFF
TRBV7-8	TRBD1	TRBJ1-1	NA	TGTGCCAGCAGCTCCCGGGACAGGGGATCGAACACTGAAGCTTTCTTT	CASSSRDRGSNTEAFF
TRBV30	TRBD2	TRBJ2-7	NA	TGTGCCTGGAGTAAGGGCGAGGTAGCGGGAGGGTCTCGGGGGCAGTACTTC	CAWSKGEVAGGSRGQYF
TRBV9	TRBD2	TRBJ2-7	NA	TGTGCCAGCAGCGCTGGACTAGCGGGAGGCCTCTACGAGCAGTACTTC	CASSAGLAGGLYEQYF
TRBV28	NA	TRBJ2-7	NA	TGTGCCAGCAGTTTAAGAGGACTTAGGGACGAGCAGTACTTC	CASSLRGLRDEQYF
TRBV19	NA	TRBJ1-2	NA	TGTGCCAGCGGGGGTAACTATGGCTACACCTTC	CASGGNYGYTF
TRBV7-9	TRBD1	TRBJ2-7	NA	TGTGCCAGCAGTCTGACAGGGAATACTCAGCAGTACTTC	CASSLTGNTQQYF